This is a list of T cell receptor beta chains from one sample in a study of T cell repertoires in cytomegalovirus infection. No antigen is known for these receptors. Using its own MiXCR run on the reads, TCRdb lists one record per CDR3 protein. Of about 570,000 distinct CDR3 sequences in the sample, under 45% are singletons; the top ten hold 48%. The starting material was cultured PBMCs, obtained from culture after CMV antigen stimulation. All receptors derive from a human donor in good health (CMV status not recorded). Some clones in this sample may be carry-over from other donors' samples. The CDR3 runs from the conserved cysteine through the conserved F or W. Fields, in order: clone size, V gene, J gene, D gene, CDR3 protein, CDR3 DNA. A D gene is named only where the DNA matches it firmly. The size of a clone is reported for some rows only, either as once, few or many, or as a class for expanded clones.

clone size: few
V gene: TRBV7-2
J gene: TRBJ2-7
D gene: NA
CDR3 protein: CASSSTGSREQYF
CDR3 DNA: TGTGCCAGCAGCTCAACCGGGTCGCGGGAGCAGTACTTC

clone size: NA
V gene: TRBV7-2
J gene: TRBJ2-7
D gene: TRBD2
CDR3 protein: CASSLASGAWEQYF
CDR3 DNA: TGTGCCAGCAGCTTAGCGAGCGGGGCGTGGGAGCAGTACTTC

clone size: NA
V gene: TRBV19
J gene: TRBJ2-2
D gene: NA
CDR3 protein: CASRKDNTGELFF
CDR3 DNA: TGTGCCAGTAGGAAAGACAACACCGGGGAGCTGTTTTTT

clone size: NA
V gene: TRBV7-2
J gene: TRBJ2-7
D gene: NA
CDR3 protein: CASSLAGHAYEQYF
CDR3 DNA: TGTGCCAGCAGCTTAGCGGGGCACGCCTACGAGCAGTACTTC

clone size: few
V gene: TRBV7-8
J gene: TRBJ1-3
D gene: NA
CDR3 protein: CASSAETVSGNTIYF
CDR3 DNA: TGTGCCAGCAGCGCGGAGACAGTCTCTGGAAACACCATATATTTT

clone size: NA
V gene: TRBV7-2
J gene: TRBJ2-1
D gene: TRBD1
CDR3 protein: CASSPGTGAYNEQFF
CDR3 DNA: TGTGCCAGCAGCCCGGGGACAGGCGCTTACAATGAGCAGTTCTTC

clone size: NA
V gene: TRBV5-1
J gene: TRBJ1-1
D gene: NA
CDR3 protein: CASSLAGKMNTEAFF
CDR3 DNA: TGCGCCAGCAGCTTGGCCGGAAAGATGAACACTGAAGCTTTCTTT

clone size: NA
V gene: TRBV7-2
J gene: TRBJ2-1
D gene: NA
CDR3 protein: CASSLRRPTGDEQFF
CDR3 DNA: TGTGCCAGCAGCTTACGACGACCCACGGGCGATGAGCAGTTCTTC

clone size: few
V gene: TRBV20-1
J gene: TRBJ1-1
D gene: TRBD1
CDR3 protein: CSARDPGTGWGTEAFF
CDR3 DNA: TGCAGTGCTAGAGACCCTGGGACAGGGTGGGGCACTGAAGCTTTCTTT

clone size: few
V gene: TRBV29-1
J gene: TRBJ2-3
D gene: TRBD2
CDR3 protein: CSVEAASGARTDTQYF
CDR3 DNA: TGCAGCGTTGAAGCCGCTAGCGGGGCCCGCACAGATACGCAGTATTTT

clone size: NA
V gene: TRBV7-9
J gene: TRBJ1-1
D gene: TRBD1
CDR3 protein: CASSLEGQYTEAFF
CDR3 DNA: TGTGCCAGCAGCTTAGAGGGACAGTACACTGAAGCTTTCTTT

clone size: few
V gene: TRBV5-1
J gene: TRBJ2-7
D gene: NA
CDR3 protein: CASSLGGPLYEQYF
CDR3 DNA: TGCGCCAGCAGCTTGGGTGGCCCGCTTTACGAGCAGTACTTC

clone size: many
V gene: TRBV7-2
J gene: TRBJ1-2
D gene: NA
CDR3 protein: CASSLKAYGYTF
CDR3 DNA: TGTGCCAGCAGCTTGAAGGCCTATGGCTACACCTTC

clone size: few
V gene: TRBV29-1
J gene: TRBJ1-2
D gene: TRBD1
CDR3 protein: CSTTGGGRDWTF
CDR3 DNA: TGCAGCACGACAGGGGGAGGCAGGGACTGGACCTTC

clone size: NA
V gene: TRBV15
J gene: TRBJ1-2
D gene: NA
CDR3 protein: CATSRDPGRQFYGYTF
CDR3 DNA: TGTGCCACCAGCCGCGACCCCGGTAGACAGTTCTATGGCTACACCTTC

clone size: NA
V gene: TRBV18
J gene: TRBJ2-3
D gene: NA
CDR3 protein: CASSPTSRDASSTDTQYF
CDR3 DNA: TGTGCCAGCTCACCAACTAGCCGGGACGCGTCTAGCACAGATACGCAGTATTTT

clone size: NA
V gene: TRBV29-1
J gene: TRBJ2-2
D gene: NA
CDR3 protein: CSVGRALPGELFF
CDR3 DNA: TGCAGCGTCGGTAGGGCTTTGCCCGGGGAGCTGTTTTTT

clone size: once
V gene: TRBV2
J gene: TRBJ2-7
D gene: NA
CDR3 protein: CASLKINSYEQYF
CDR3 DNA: TGTGCCAGCCTGAAAATTAACTCCTACGAGCAGTACTTC

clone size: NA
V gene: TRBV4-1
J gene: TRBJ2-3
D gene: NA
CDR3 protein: CASSQEDSGGGPSYTQYF
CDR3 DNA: TGTGCCAGCAGCCAAGAAGATAGTGGGGGGGGGCCGTCTTATACGCAGTATTTT

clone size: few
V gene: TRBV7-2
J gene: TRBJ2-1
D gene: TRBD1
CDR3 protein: CASSGTGGYNEQFF
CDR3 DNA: TGTGCCAGCAGCGGGACAGGGGGTTACAATGAGCAGTTCTTC

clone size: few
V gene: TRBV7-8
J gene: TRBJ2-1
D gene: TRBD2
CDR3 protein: CASSLELSWEGNNEQFF
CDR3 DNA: TGTGCCAGCAGCTTAGAGCTTTCGTGGGAGGGTAACAATGAGCAGTTCTTC

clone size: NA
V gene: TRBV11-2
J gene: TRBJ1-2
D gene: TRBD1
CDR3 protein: CASSRHETGYSGYTF
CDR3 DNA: TGTGCCAGCAGCCGCCATGAGACAGGGTATAGTGGCTACACCTTC

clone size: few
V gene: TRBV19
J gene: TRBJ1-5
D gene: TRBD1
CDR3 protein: CASSARRGTGDISQHF
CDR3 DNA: TGTGCCAGTAGCGCCAGGCGGGGGACAGGGGATATTTCCCAGCATTTT

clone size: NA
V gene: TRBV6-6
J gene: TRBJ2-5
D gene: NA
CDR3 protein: CASSYLGFEETQYF
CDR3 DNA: TGTGCCAGCAGTTACTTAGGCTTTGAGGAGACCCAGTACTTC

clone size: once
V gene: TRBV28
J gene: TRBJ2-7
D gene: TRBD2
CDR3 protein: CASRTSGRLIYEQYF
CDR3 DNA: TGTGCCAGTCGGACTAGCGGGAGACTGATCTACGAGCAGTACTTC

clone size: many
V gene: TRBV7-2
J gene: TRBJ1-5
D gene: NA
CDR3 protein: CASSFSVAANQPQHF
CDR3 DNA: TGTGCCAGCAGCTTTAGTGTGGCAGCCAATCAGCCCCAGCATTTT

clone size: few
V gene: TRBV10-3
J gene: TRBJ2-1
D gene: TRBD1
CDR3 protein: CASATGEDEQFF
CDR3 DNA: TGTGCCTCGGCGACAGGGGAGGATGAGCAGTTCTTC

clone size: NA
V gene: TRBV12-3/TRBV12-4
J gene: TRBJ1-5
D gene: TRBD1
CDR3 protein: CASSRDRDYNQPQHF
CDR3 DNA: TGTGCCAGCAGCCGGGACAGGGATTACAATCAGCCCCAGCATTTT

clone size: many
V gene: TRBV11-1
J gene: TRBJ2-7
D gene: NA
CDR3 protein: CASSLQGPSSYEQYF
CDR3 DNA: TGTGCCAGCAGCTTACAGGGCCCTAGCTCCTACGAGCAGTACTTC

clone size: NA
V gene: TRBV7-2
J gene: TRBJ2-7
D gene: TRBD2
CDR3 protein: CASSVRQTSGGHEQYF
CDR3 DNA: TGTGCCAGCAGCGTACGGCAGACTAGCGGGGGACACGAGCAGTACTTC

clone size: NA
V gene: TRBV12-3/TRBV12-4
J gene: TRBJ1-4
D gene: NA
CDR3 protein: CASSSPQNEKLFF
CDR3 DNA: TGTGCCAGCAGTTCCCCGCAGAATGAAAAACTGTTTTTT

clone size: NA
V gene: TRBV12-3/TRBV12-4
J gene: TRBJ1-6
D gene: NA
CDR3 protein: CASSSPGLRALHF
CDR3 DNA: TGTGCCAGCAGCTCACCGGGTCTCCGGGCCCTCCACTTT

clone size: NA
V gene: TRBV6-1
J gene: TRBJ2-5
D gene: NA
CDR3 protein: CASSAQQGRETQYF
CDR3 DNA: TGTGCCAGCAGCGCCCAACAGGGACGCGAGACCCAGTACTTC

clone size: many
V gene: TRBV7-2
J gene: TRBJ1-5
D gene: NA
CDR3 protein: CASSGLLSNQPQHF
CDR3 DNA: TGTGCCAGCAGCGGTTTACTTAGCAATCAGCCCCAGCATTTT

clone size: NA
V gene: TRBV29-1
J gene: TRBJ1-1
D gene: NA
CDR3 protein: CSVVRRLMNTEAFF
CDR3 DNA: TGCAGCGTTGTCAGGCGTTTGATGAACACTGAAGCTTTCTTT

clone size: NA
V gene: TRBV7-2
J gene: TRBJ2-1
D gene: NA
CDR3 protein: CASSLRTNGEQFF
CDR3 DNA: TGTGCCAGCAGCTTGCGGACTAACGGTGAGCAGTTCTTC

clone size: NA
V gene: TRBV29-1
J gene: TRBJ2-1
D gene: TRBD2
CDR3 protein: CSAGGSRGREQFF
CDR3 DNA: TGCAGCGCCGGAGGCTCGCGGGGGAGGGAGCAGTTCTTC

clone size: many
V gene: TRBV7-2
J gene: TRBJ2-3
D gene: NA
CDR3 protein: CASSPRTESTDTQYF
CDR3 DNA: TGTGCCAGCAGCCCACGGACAGAATCCACAGATACGCAGTATTTT

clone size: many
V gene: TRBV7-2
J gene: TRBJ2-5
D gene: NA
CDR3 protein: CASSRLASSGRGTQYF
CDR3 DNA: TGTGCCAGCAGCCGCCTAGCGAGTTCTGGCCGCGGGACCCAGTACTTC

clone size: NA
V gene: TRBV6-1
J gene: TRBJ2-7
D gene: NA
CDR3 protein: CASSEGPNRVQYF
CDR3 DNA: TGTGCCAGCAGCGAAGGGCCTAACCGCGTGCAGTACTTC

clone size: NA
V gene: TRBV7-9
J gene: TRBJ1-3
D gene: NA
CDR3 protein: CASSPAWGGTHISGNTIYF
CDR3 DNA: TGTGCCAGCAGCCCCGCCTGGGGGGGAACTCACATCTCTGGAAACACCATATATTTT

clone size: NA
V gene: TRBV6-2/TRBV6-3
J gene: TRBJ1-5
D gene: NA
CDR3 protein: CASSYPRKDQPQHF
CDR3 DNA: TGTGCCAGCAGTTACCCGAGGAAGGATCAGCCCCAGCATTTT

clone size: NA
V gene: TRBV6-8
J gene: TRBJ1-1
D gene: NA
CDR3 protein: CASQNDLSTEAFF
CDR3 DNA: TGTGCCAGCCAAAATGACTTGAGCACTGAAGCTTTCTTT

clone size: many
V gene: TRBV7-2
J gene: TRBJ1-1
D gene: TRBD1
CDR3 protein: CASSLTGMATEAFF
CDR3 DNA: TGTGCCAGCAGCTTGACAGGGATGGCCACTGAAGCTTTCTTT

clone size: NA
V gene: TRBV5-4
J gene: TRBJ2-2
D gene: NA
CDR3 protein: CASSPGRRHTGELFF
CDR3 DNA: TGTGCCAGCAGTCCCGGTCGGCGCCACACCGGGGAGCTGTTTTTT

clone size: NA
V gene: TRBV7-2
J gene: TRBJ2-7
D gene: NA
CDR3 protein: CASSPRGGGTAYEQYF
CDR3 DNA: TGTGCCAGCAGCCCCCGAGGAGGGGGCACCGCCTACGAGCAGTACTTC

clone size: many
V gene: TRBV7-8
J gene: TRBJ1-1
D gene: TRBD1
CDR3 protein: CASSWAGGTEAFF
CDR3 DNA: TGTGCCAGCAGTTGGGCAGGGGGAACTGAAGCTTTCTTT

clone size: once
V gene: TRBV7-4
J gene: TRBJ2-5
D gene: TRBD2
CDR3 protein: CASSSPTSGRGGETQYF
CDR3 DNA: TGTGCCAGCAGCTCACCGACTAGCGGGAGAGGTGGAGAGACCCAGTACTTC

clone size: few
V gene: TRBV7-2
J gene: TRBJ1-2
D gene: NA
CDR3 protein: CASSKDSNYGYTF
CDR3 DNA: TGTGCCAGCAGCAAAGACAGTAACTATGGCTACACCTTC

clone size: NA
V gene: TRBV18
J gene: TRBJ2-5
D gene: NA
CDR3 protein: CASSPQSGQETQYF
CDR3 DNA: TGTGCCAGCTCACCACAGAGCGGACAAGAGACCCAGTACTTC

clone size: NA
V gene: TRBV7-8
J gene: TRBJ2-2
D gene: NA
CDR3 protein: CASSSHRVYFSGELFF
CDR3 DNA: TGTGCCAGCAGCTCCCACAGGGTCTACTTCTCCGGGGAGCTGTTTTTT

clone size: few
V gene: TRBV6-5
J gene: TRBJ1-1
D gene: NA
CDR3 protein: CASSYFAGGGFTEAFF
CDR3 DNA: TGTGCCAGCAGTTACTTCGCCGGGGGAGGATTCACTGAAGCTTTCTTT

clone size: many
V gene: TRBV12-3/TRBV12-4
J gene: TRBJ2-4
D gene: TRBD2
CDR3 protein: CASSFGGGGDIQYF
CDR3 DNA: TGTGCCAGCAGTTTTGGCGGGGGTGGGGACATTCAGTACTTC

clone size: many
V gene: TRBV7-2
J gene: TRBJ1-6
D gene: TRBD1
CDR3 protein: CASSPGGWNSPLHF
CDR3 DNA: TGTGCCAGCAGCCCAGGGGGTTGGAATTCACCCCTCCACTTT

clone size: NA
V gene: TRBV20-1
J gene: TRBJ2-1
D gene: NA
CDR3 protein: CSAEARGAGYNEQFF
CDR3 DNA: TGCAGTGCAGAGGCAAGGGGGGCCGGATACAATGAGCAGTTCTTC